The T cell receptor (beta chain) under discussion was sequenced for a study of identical twins (dated by TCRdb to about 2016). For the study in its entirety: The study deep-sequenced TCR alpha and beta repertoires from monozygotic twins, unrelated adults of various ages and cord blood to test whether fetal clonotypes persist. To rule out contamination, the twin experiments were replicated at different times with different library preparation protocols.

Study-wide findings and limitations: Because the same donors could not be followed over many years, the conclusions relied on cross-sectional statistical analysis. Invariant T cells such as MAIT and iNKT could partly confound zero-insertion analyses, though diverse VJ usage argued against this for most clonotypes. The excess sharing between twins in beta out-of-frame sequences was weaker because fewer shared sequences reduced the signal-to-noise ratio. Fewer insertions were carried by abundant cord blood beta clonotypes, a similar but weaker trend appeared in young adult naive repertoires, and no such trend appeared in memory repertoires. In monozygotic twins, recombination models systematically underestimated out-of-frame TCR alpha sharing, but the models matched the sharing seen between unrelated individuals. Compared with coincidental sharing between unrelated individuals, out-of-frame TCR alpha sequences shared between twins had an excess of sequences with low generation probability.

CDR1 DFQATT and CDR2 SNEGSKA were looked up in the germline V gene (reference sequence). The junction shows trimming of 2 bases on V and 4 bases on J, and the gene matches do not reach 11 bases of it. The CDR3 covers 16 residues, taking in both the cysteine and the phenylalanine. This entry keeps only the CDR3 DNA: 48 bases, framed from base 1. Only healthy Caucasian donors were included. This clonotype was seen a handful of times. Its antigen remains undetermined. No much larger clone is present one base from it, and per-base qualities are unavailable. The library was made by 5' RACE. Instrument used: Illumina HiSeq 2000. Template switching added a universal primer binding site, and the final cDNA carried a unique molecular identifier that allowed TCR cDNA molecules to be counted accurately. Specific primers in the conserved constant-segment region were used to synthesize first-strand cDNA for the TCR alpha and beta chains. To control for contamination, every cDNA library was double barcoded, receiving both a SMART-Mk sample barcode and Illumina barcodes. TruSeq adapter sequences, together with Illumina sample barcodes, were added in two successive PCR steps. TCR alpha and beta cDNA libraries were sequenced on the Illumina HiSeq platform with custom primers. As for the authors' bioinformatics: Raw reads were processed with MiGEC to extract unique molecular identifiers, and MiXCR was used to determine CDR3 positions. For each individual, recombination models were inferred using an EM algorithm with the repgenHMM and IGoR tools. The analysis of shared clonotypes was done with the tcR package in R, with sharing normalized by the product of cloneset sizes. To study raw recombination without the effects of thymic and clonal selection, out-of-frame nonproductive sequences were analyzed. The raw public data were reprocessed by TCRdb itself: fastp quality trimming at Q25, MiXCR clonotype calling, in-frame beta chains only. Entries are consolidated by CDR3 protein sequence, retaining the most common genes and DNA. TCRdb's processing, not the authors', yielded these V and J calls. The sample data list 1.5 million or so distinct CDR3 sequences, and around 29% of these were observed just once. Around 0.3% of the sample is in the top ten clones.

Sequenced input: cord blood. The sequence was obtained from a newborn girl in good health. The V and J segments used are TRBV20-1 and TRBJ1-2; TRBD1 agrees with 9 junctional bases. The sequenced DNA: TGCAGTGCTAGAAACTCGGACAGGGGAGGAAGCTATGGCTACACCTTC. Protein translation: CSARNSDRGGSYGYTF.